Reported below is one TCR beta chain. Its target antigen remains unknown. No base quality information exists; no much larger clone differs at one position. Using the deep immunoSEQ assay, TCR CDR3 regions were amplified from genomic DNA by multiplex PCR. Extracted genomic DNA from each cell subset was distributed evenly across all wells of several immunoSEQ 96-well plates, and each plate was treated as a replicate. For sorted subsets, each replicate PCR was loaded with about 0.2 ug genomic DNA, equivalent to 25,000 to 35,000 T cell genomes. Purified libraries were measured with a Qubit 3.0 fluorometer, size-checked on a Bioanalyzer 2100, and measured again with the KAPA Library Quantification kit. A separate single-read 150-cycle Illumina NextSeq 550 flow cell was used to sequence each immunoSEQ 96-well plate. On the study's bioinformatics: Because the immunoSEQ output held only junctional sequences and lacked quality scores, the filtering could not match the filtering applied to full-length reads. To assign V/J genes and CDR3, sequences were annotated against IMGT germline references using PyIR, a Python wrapper for IgBLAST v1.9. Reads were filtered out if the reads had weak V/J assignments (E-value above 1e-6), no CDR3, stop codons, out-of-frame junctions, or ambiguous translated residues. V3J clonotypes were defined as sequences sharing an identical inferred V gene, J gene, and CDR3 amino acid sequence. To compute the percentage overlap between repertoires, the number of shared unique clonotypes was divided by the size of the smaller repertoire. Repertoire richness was assessed with RTK rarefaction, the Chao1 estimator, and Recon v2.1 estimates of unobserved clonotypes. Generation probabilities were computed with OLGA for all TCRbeta clonotypes obtained by the gDNA method from four donors. TCRdb stores this immuneACCESS table with in-frame sequences only. Part of the clones is absent; in the studies checked, under half of the shortfall reflects unresolved V genes, and no reason is known for the rest. V and J calls and clone size are given by that table; D and trimming were obtained from the DNA. The table for this sample lists some 2,500,000 clones; 80% to 95% of them were counted only once. About 0.36% of the sample lies in the top ten.

The donors were healthy, HIV-negative adults who had no recently reported acute infections or vaccinations. All donors were Caucasian adults living in Nashville, Tennessee, USA. Magnetic negative selection was used to enrich CD4+ T cells, after which naive cells were positively selected on CD45RA and the negative fraction became the memory subset. Blood was obtained by leukapheresis, after which PBMCs were separated by Ficoll-Histopaque density gradient centrifugation and cryopreserved in liquid nitrogen vapor phase. Purity and quantity of every magnetically sorted T cell population were checked by analytical flow cytometry. Genomic DNA was isolated from every sorted fraction and measured by UV absorbance on a Nanodrop 2000c. This entry comes from a study of shared clonotypes between healthy human individuals (dated by TCRdb to the early 2020s). With respect to the entire study: A few men and a couple of women, aged 18 to 49 years, made up the cohort. To estimate repertoire size and how much clonotypes are shared between individuals, the study performed deep sequencing of blood TCR repertoires from roughly five healthy adults. For each donor, CD4 naive and CD4 memory were each given three plates, CD8 naive was given two plates, and CD8 memory was given one plate. Leukapheresis yielded between about 0.8 and 9.5 billion PBMCs per donor. Libraries were prepared and TCR repertoires were sequenced by different laboratories using diverse techniques, in order to increase sequencing depth and limit assay-specific biases.

CDR1 and CDR2 are read off the germline V gene (reference sequence) as MNHEY and SMNVEV. Trimming removed 6 bases from V and 4 bases from J; the gene matches leave 8 bases unexplained. CDR3 length: 14 amino acids, cysteine to phenylalanine. The entry retains the CDR3 DNA only, 42 bases that are in frame from base 1. Study-wide findings and limitations: Estimated clonotype richness was generally larger for naive than for memory subsets. Sampling was restricted to blood, and TCR repertoires in tissues likely differ from the TCR repertoires found in blood. Even with the large sequencing depth, rarefaction of the sorted-subset datasets indicated that sequencing was incomplete. When several donors were compared, the shared fraction of clonotypes was 5% to 6.5% for naive CD4, 3% to 4% for naive CD8, about 2.4% for memory CD4, and 0.3% to 0.5% for memory CD8. Pairwise subsampling led to the expectation that sequencing depth would affect the degree of clonotype sharing among donors. Compared with non-shared clonotypes, the clonotypes found in all four sorted-subset donors had higher generation probabilities. Because the study included only a small number of donors, the genetic and exposure-history diversity represented was limited.

The chain is made from TRBV27 and TRBJ2-5; 7 bases in the junction line up with TRBD1. Sequences were obtained from naive CD4+ T cells from PBMCs. This specimen's cell subset or site label, per the study, means: CD45RA+ positively selected. This receptor was obtained from a man between 18 and 35 years old in good health. Some clones in this sample may be carry-over from other donors' samples. The DNA reads TGTGCCAGCAGACACATCTCAGGGGGAGAGACCCAGTACTTC. This encodes CASRHISGGETQYF.